These T cell receptor beta chains were read from a single sample in a study of cytomegalovirus exposure and HLA in healthy donors. Repertoires were generated with immunoSEQ multiplex PCR, while TCRdb's copy carries only in-frame clones and drops some. The sample records 100,000 to 150,000 clones, less than 85% being singletons. Sequenced input: PBMCs. The origin of the receptors is a man aged 45-60 years in good health and CMV-seropositive. Both conserved end residues are part of each CDR3. The D gene is left open where the match is weak. Not every row has a clone size; where given, it reads once, few, many or a size class.

v_gene	j_gene	abundance	d_gene	len	CDR3nt	CDR3aa
TRBV18	TRBJ1-1	NA	NA	14	TGTGCCAGCTCACCGAAGACAGGGAACACTGAAGCTTTCTTT	CASSPKTGNTEAFF
TRBV7-2	TRBJ1-4	NA	TRBD1	17	TGTGCCAGCAGCTTAGAGGGCAGGGGGAGGACTAATGAAAAACTGTTTTTT	CASSLEGRGRTNEKLFF
TRBV5-8	TRBJ2-6	NA	NA	17	TGTGCCAGCAGCTCGGAGGGAATAAGCTCTGGGGCCAACGTCCTGACTTTC	CASSSEGISSGANVLTF
TRBV6-5	TRBJ2-7	NA	TRBD1	15	TGTGCCAGCAGTACGCGGGACAGGTCTCCCTACGAGCAGTACTTC	CASSTRDRSPYEQYF
TRBV13	TRBJ2-7	few	TRBD1	16	TGTGCCAGCAGCCCCCAGGGGGACAGGGGCTCCTACGAGCAGTACTTC	CASSPQGDRGSYEQYF
TRBV11-3	TRBJ2-7	NA	NA	15	TGTGCCAGCACCCCTAGGTTCACGGGGAAGTACGAGCAGTACTTC	CASTPRFTGKYEQYF
TRBV2	TRBJ2-1	NA	NA	13	TGTGCCAGCAGTGGCCAGGGAGGTAATGAGCAGTTCTTC	CASSGQGGNEQFF
TRBV7-4	TRBJ1-5	few	NA	16	TGTGCCAGCAGCCCGCCGACTAGTTATAGCAATCAGCCCCAGCATTTT	CASSPPTSYSNQPQHF
TRBV7-2	TRBJ1-2	NA	NA	16	TGTGCCAGCAGCTCAATCCCGGGAGGAGTTAACTATGGCTACACCTTC	CASSSIPGGVNYGYTF
TRBV15	TRBJ1-2	NA	NA	14	TGTGCCACCAGCAGAGATCGACAGCCCTATGGCTACACCTTC	CATSRDRQPYGYTF
TRBV10-3	TRBJ2-1	many	TRBD1	16	TGTGCCAGCAGTTACCCCTCCGGGACAGGGTGGATTGAGCAGTTCTTC	CASSYPSGTGWIEQFF
TRBV18	TRBJ2-1	once	NA	16	TGTGCCAGCTCACCACCGCGTGCAGGGTACAACAATGAGCAGTTCTTC	CASSPPRAGYNNEQFF
TRBV5-1	TRBJ2-5	NA	NA	14	TGCGCCAGCAGCTTGTTAGCGGCCGGTGAGACCCAGTACTTC	CASSLLAAGETQYF
TRBV11-3	TRBJ1-2	NA	NA	13	TGTGCCAGCAGCTTAGGCGCCAGAGGGGGCTACACCTTC	CASSLGARGGYTF
TRBV2	TRBJ2-7	NA	TRBD1	15	TGTGCCAGCAGCGCAGGGGGCGACCACTCCTACGAGCAGTACTTC	CASSAGGDHSYEQYF
TRBV5-1	TRBJ2-4	NA	NA	16	TGCGCCAGCAGCCCGCGGGGAAATGGGGCCAAAAACATTCAGTACTTC	CASSPRGNGAKNIQYF
TRBV9	TRBJ2-3	once	TRBD2	15	TGTGCCAGCAGCGGTAGCGGGGGGGCCCCAGATACGCAGTATTTT	CASSGSGGAPDTQYF
TRBV5-1	TRBJ2-5	NA	TRBD2	16	TGCGCCAGCAGCTCAGGACTAGCGGGGTTCCAAGAGACCCAGTACTTC	CASSSGLAGFQETQYF
TRBV5-1	TRBJ2-7	NA	NA	13	TGCGCCAGCAGCTCGCAGGGATACTACGAGCAGTACTTC	CASSSQGYYEQYF
TRBV10-2	TRBJ1-1	NA	NA	16	TGCGCCAGCAGTGATTTGGCGCCCGGCGGGGTCACTGAAGCTTTCTTT	CASSDLAPGGVTEAFF
TRBV27	TRBJ2-7	NA	TRBD1	16	TGTGCCAGCAGTTTATCCTCCGGGACAGGGCGCGGCGAGCAGTACTTC	CASSLSSGTGRGEQYF
TRBV14	TRBJ2-1	NA	NA	15	TGTGCCAGCAGCCAAAAGGGGGGGCTCTACAATGAGCAGTTCTTC	CASSQKGGLYNEQFF
TRBV28	TRBJ1-1	once	TRBD1	15	TGTGCCAGCAGCCCCACCCCCACAGGGGGCCTCGAAGCTTTCTTT	CASSPTPTGGLEAFF
TRBV18	TRBJ1-1	NA	NA	13	TGTGCCAGCTCACTCGGACAGAACACTGAAGCTTTCTTT	CASSLGQNTEAFF
TRBV11-2	TRBJ2-5	few	TRBD2	16	TGTGCCAGCACGGTGATAGCGGGGGGCTACAGCGAGACCCAGTACTTC	CASTVIAGGYSETQYF
TRBV7-2	TRBJ2-7	NA	TRBD2	17	TGTGCCAGCAGCTTATGGACTAGCGGGGGCTACTCCTACGAGCAGTACTTC	CASSLWTSGGYSYEQYF
TRBV29-1	TRBJ2-1	NA	TRBD2	17	TGCAGCGTTGATGGGCTAGCGGGAGGGAAATCATACAATGAGCAGTTCTTC	CSVDGLAGGKSYNEQFF
TRBV4-2	TRBJ2-3	NA	TRBD1	15	TGTGCCAGCAGCGGACAGGGGGGCCAGACAGATACGCAGTATTTT	CASSGQGGQTDTQYF
TRBV29-1	TRBJ2-2	NA	NA	15	TGCAGCGTTGAGTTGAGTAGCGTTGTGGCCGGGGAGCTGTTTTTT	CSVELSSVVAGELFF
TRBV7-6	TRBJ2-7	few	NA	16	TGTGCCAGCAGCCTAACTACAGGTTTCGGATCCTACGAGCAGTACTTC	CASSLTTGFGSYEQYF
TRBV15	TRBJ1-1	NA	NA	14	TGTGCCACCAGCAGACAGGGTTTGAGGACTGAAGCTTTCTTT	CATSRQGLRTEAFF
TRBV5-1	TRBJ2-2	few	NA	14	TGCGCCAGCAGCCAATATGGGCCGTCCGGGGAGCTGTTTTTT	CASSQYGPSGELFF
TRBV5-1	TRBJ1-1	NA	TRBD1	14	TGCGCCAGCAGCCCCGGGACAGAGTTCGCTGAAGCTTTCTTT	CASSPGTEFAEAFF
TRBV5-5	TRBJ2-5	NA	TRBD2	15	TGTGCCAGCAGCTTGGCCGGGGGGGCGTGGGAGACCCAGTACTTC	CASSLAGGAWETQYF
TRBV5-4	TRBJ2-3	once	NA	13	TGTGCCAGCAGCTTGGGCGGCGCAGATACGCAGTATTTT	CASSLGGADTQYF
TRBV6-1	TRBJ1-2	NA	NA	14	TGTGCCAGCAGCGGGACATACCCTAACTATGGCTACACCTTC	CASSGTYPNYGYTF
TRBV27	TRBJ1-6	NA	NA	14	TGTGCCAGCAGTTTATCGGGATGGGGCAGGGCCCTCCACTTT	CASSLSGWGRALHF
TRBV15	TRBJ1-5	once	TRBD1	15	TGTGCCACCAGCACACAAGCAGGGGGGAACCAGCCCCAGCATTTT	CATSTQAGGNQPQHF
TRBV28	TRBJ1-1	NA	TRBD1	15	TGTGCCAGCAGGTCCACAGGGGGCTTGAGAACTGAAGCTTTCTTT	CASRSTGGLRTEAFF
TRBV12-5	TRBJ1-1	few	TRBD1	16	TGTGCTAGTGCCCAGAAGCTACAGGGGGAGCACACTGAAGCTTTCTTT	CASAQKLQGEHTEAFF
TRBV27	TRBJ1-5	NA	NA	13	TGTGCCAGCAGTTTCCTTGGGGGGCAGCCCCAGCATTTT	CASSFLGGQPQHF
TRBV5-1	TRBJ2-3	NA	TRBD2	16	TGCGCCAGCAGCAACGGGACTAGCGGATACACAGATACGCAGTATTTT	CASSNGTSGYTDTQYF
TRBV19	TRBJ2-3	NA	NA	13	TGTGCCAGTAGTATAGCTAGCACAGATACGCAGTATTTT	CASSIASTDTQYF
TRBV28	TRBJ1-1	NA	NA	13	TGTGCCAGCAGTTTCGTGAGGAACACTGAAGCTTTCTTT	CASSFVRNTEAFF
TRBV6-5	TRBJ1-6	NA	TRBD1	14	TGTGCCAGCAGCCCCAGAGGGGGCGGTTCACCCCTCCACTTT	CASSPRGGGSPLHF
TRBV4-1	TRBJ1-1	few	NA	14	TGCGCCAGCAGCCAGCGGCATACGAACACTGAAGCTTTCTTT	CASSQRHTNTEAFF
TRBV11-3	TRBJ2-3	NA	NA	15	TGTGCCAGCAGCTTTGGGGCTTCGAAGTCAGATACGCAGTATTTT	CASSFGASKSDTQYF
TRBV18	TRBJ2-1	NA	NA	16	TGTGCCAGCTCGCAAAGCGGCGGGGCCGCCTACAATGAGCAGTTCTTC	CASSQSGGAAYNEQFF
TRBV7-9	TRBJ1-4	few	NA	15	TGTGCCAGCAGCTCCCCGGAGAAGGTTAATGAAAAACTGTTTTTT	CASSSPEKVNEKLFF
TRBV5-5	TRBJ1-1	once	TRBD1	16	TGTGCCAGCAGCGAAGGGACAGGGGGTGAGAGCACTGAAGCTTTCTTT	CASSEGTGGESTEAFF
TRBV11-3	TRBJ2-3	NA	NA	16	TGTGCCAGCAGCTTAGCCTCCACGGGACACACAGATACGCAGTATTTT	CASSLASTGHTDTQYF
TRBV5-1	TRBJ1-1	NA	NA	13	TGCGCCAGCAGCCCTGGACAGAACACTGAAGCTTTCTTT	CASSPGQNTEAFF
TRBV11-2	TRBJ2-3	few	TRBD1	19	TGTGCCAGCAGCTTAGGGTATCGGGGTAGGGACAGGGGGGCAGATACGCAGTATTTT	CASSLGYRGRDRGADTQYF
TRBV5-6	TRBJ1-6	few	TRBD1	15	TGTGCCAGCAGCTCCCCTGACAGGGGTGATTCACCCCTCCACTTT	CASSSPDRGDSPLHF
TRBV28	TRBJ2-2	NA	NA	13	TGTGCCATCCGGGTCCCAGTCTCAGGGGAGCTGTTTTTT	CAIRVPVSGELFF